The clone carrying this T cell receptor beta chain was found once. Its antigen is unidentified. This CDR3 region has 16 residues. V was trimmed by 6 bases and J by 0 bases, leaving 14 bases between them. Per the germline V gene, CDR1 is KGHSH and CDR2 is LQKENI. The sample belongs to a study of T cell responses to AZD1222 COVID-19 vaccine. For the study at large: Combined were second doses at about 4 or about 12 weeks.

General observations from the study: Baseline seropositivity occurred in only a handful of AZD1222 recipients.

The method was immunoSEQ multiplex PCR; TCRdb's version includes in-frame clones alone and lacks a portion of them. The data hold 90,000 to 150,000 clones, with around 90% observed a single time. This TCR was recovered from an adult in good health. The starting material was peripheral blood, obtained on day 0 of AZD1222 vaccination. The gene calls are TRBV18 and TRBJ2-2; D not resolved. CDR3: CASSREIQSNTGELFF. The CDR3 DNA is TGTGCCAGCTCCCGAGAGATACAGTCGAACACCGGGGAGCTGTTTTTT.